The present TCR beta chain was sequenced within a study of cytomegalovirus exposure and HLA in healthy donors. Study-wide findings and caveats: V- and J-gene trimming of TCR beta was linked (in a later analysis) to a missense DCLRE1C variant. In a later analysis, specific HLA alleles were associated with approximately 16,000 TCR beta sequences at a 0.05 false discovery rate.

The trim removed 6 bases at V and 10 bases at J, leaving 12 bases unmatched. This CDR3 spans 14 amino acids. Germline V lookup: CDR1 SQVTM, CDR2 ANQGSEA. For this clone: No antigen is known for it.

The PCR used 60 Vbeta and 13 Jbeta primers. Generated by immunoSEQ multiplex PCR, the TCRdb table keeps only in-frame clones and is missing some. The table has under 150,000 clones, around 62% seen once. This receptor was obtained from a woman aged 40-49 years in good health and CMV-seropositive. The J gene is TRBJ1-4, the V gene TRBV29-1, with TRBD1 matching over 9 bases. Sequenced input: PBMCs. Here the CDR3 reads CSVERFDRGGKLFF. CDR3 DNA sequence: TGCAGCGTAGAACGGTTTGACAGGGGGGGAAAACTGTTTTTT.